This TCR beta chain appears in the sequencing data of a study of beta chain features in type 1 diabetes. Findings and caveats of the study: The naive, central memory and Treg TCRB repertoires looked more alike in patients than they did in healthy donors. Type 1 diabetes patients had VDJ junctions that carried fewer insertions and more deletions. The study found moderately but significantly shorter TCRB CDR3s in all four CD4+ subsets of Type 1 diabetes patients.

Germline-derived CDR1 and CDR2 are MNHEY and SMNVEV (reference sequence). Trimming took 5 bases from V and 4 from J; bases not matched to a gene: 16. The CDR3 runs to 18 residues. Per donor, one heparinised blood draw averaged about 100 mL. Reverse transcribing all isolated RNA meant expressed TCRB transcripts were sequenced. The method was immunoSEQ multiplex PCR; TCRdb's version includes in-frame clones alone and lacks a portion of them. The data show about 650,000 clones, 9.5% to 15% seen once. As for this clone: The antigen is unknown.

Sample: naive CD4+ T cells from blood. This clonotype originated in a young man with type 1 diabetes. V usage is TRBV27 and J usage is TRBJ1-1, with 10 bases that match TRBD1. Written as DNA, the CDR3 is TGTGCCAGCAGTCTGGCTGACAGGGGGCGTCCGATCGGCACTGAAGCTTTCTTT. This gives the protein CASSLADRGRPIGTEAFF.